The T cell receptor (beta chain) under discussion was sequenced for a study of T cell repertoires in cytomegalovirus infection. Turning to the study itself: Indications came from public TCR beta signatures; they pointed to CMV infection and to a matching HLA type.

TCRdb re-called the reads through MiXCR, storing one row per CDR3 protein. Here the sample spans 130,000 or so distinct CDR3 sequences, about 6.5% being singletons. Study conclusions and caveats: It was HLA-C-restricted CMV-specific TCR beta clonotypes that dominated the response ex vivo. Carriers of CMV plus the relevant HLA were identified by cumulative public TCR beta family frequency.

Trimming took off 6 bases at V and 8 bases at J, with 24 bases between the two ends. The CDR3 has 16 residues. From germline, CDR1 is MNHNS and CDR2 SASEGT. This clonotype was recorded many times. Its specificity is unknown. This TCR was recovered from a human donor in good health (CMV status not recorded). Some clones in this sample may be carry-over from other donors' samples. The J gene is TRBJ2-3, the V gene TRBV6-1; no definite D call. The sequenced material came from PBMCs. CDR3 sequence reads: CASSQPSVIVAGTQYF. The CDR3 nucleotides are TGTGCCAGCAGCCAACCCTCGGTGATAGTTGCAGGTACGCAGTATTTT.